This TCR beta chain was identified in a study of beta chain features in type 1 diabetes. Broader study findings: Within patients, naive, central memory and Treg TCRB repertoires seemed more similar than within healthy donors.

The germline V gene has CDR1 SGHTA and CDR2 FQGNSA. The V end was cut by 1 base, the J end by 6 bases, with 12 bases between. CDR3 length: 15 residues. By way of CD45RO/CCR7/CD25/CD127/CD95/CD27, the CD4+ regulatory, stem cell-like memory, central memory and naive cells were sorted. Purity of each sorted population was above 95%. About this clone: Antigen unknown.

The isolated RNA, all of it, was reverse transcribed, so expressed TCRB transcripts were what got sequenced. Here immunoSEQ multiplex PCR was the method, and the copy in TCRdb shows in-frame clones only, minus some. The table has 900,000 or so clones, roughly 15% seen once; the top ten hold around 0.02%. This chain joins TRBV7-2 and TRBJ2-2; D remains ambiguous. This clonotype was sampled from a woman aged 18-29 years in good health. What was sequenced was naive CD4+ T cells from blood. Written as DNA, the CDR3 is TGTGCCAGCAGCTTAGAGGGATTTTACCCCGGGGAGCTGTTTTTT. Translation gives CASSLEGFYPGELFF.